Listed here is a single T cell receptor beta chain. This clonotype was picked up many times. The target of this receptor is not known. No base quality information exists; no much larger clone differs at one position. This record belongs to a study of early T cells in non-severe SARS-CoV-2 infection (dated by TCRdb to about 2021). As for the study more broadly: Bulk RNA from unsorted whole blood was used for TCR sequencing, so alpha and beta chains could not be paired.

Library preparation was by 5' RACE. The sequencer was a NextSeq 500. To correct for sequencing error and PCR bias, the TCR library protocol tagged individual cDNA molecules with unique molecular identifiers. Both TCR alpha and beta chains were sequenced, and tight co-correlation was observed between alpha and beta sequence abundances in each sample. As for the original processing: Decombinator V4 was used to perform V gene, J gene and CDR3 annotation of TCR sequences. Expanded TCRs were defined as changing significantly between any two time points under a Poisson model with p below 0.0001. Abundances of TCRs were expressed as counts per million after normalisation to the total number of TCRs sequenced in each sample. MAIT TCRs were defined by TRAV1-2 paired with TRAJ12, TRAJ20 or TRAJ33, and iNKT TCRs by TRAV10 paired with TRAJ18. VDJdb, accessed 1 November 2021, was searched for CMV, EBV and SARS-CoV-2 annotated TCRs, with TCRs annotated for multiple antigens excluded. The public reads were reanalyzed by TCRdb: fastp trimming at Q25, MiXCR alignment, in-frame beta chains only. Under each unique CDR3 protein, matching rows form one entry showing the most common genes and DNA. The V and J calls here are based on TCRdb, not the publication. Across this sample there are around 79,000 distinct CDR3 sequences, with about 11% seen only once. The ten largest clones capture 12% of the sample.

What the authors observed across the whole study: VDJdb matching was skewed toward anti-spike CD8 responses and likely underestimated virus-specific expansions, missing private and CD4 specificities.

A case-control design nested within a healthcare worker cohort in London, UK, was used, with weekly nasopharyngeal swab PCR tests and blood sampling performed. Healthcare workers were recruited between 23 and 31 March 2020, during the week of the UK lockdown, and were followed weekly for up to about 15 weeks. From a lookup of the germline V gene, CDR1 and CDR2 are SNHLY and FYNNEI. The junction shows trimming of 6 bases on V and 3 bases on J, and the gene matches do not reach 6 bases of it. Measured from the cysteine to the phenylalanine, the CDR3 is 14 residues long. Of all the DNA, just the CDR3 is kept, 42 bases in frame from base 1.

This TCR was recovered from an adult who was a healthcare worker with PCR-confirmed SARS-CoV-2 infection or an uninfected control (not recorded which). The sequences come from whole blood, collected at baseline. The chain uses TRBV2 and TRBJ2-5; 8 bases in between match TRBD1. The DNA is as follows: TGTGCCAGCAGAGGCGACAGGGGCAAAGAGACCCAGTACTTC. This translates into CASRGDRGKETQYF.